The 10 T cell receptor beta chains presented below share a single source sample, sequenced in a study of shared clonotypes between healthy human individuals. Profiling relied on immunoSEQ multiplex PCR, and the TCRdb table lists in-frame clones only, not all of them. This repertoire shows about 2.3 million clones, 80% to 95% found once; its top ten account for about 0.36%. Specimen: naive CD4+ T cells from PBMCs. The sample's subset: CD45RA+ positively selected. Source of these receptors: a man in his late teens or twenties in good health. Some clones in this sample may be carry-over from other donors' samples.

The chain links TRBV5-1 to TRBJ1-1; the D gene is possibly TRBD1 (5 bases). This CDR3 comprises 13 residues. Germline CDR1 SGHRS, CDR2 YFSETQ. V lost 4 bases, J lost 10 bases, and 17 bases lay in between. The CDR3 here is CASSQARDRGAFF. CDR3 nucleotide sequence: TGCGCCAGCAGCCAGGCGAGGGATAGGGGAGCTTTCTTT.

The chain is built from TRBV28 and TRBJ2-3, with a tentative D call TRBD2 (5 bases). Per the germline V gene, CDR1 is MDHEN and CDR2 is SYDVKM. Trimming removed 1 base from V and 5 bases from J, with 10 bases in between. The CDR3 loop spans 14 amino acids. The CDR3 region is CASSLFRSVDTQYF. In DNA form, the CDR3 reads TGTGCCAGCAGTTTATTTCGTAGCGTAGATACGCAGTATTTT. Using reference TRBV28 and TRBJ2-3 for the parts outside the CDR3, the full variable domain is DVKVTQSSRYLVKRTGEKVFLECVQDMDHENMFWYRQDPGLGLRLIYFSYDVKMKEKGDIPEGYSVSREKKERFSLILESASTNQTSMYLCASSLFRSVDTQYFGPGTRLTVL.

The rearrangement uses TRBV30 and TRBJ2-5; 11 bases fit TRBD2. Unmatched junction bases numbered 15, after V lost 0 bases and J lost 3 bases. The CDR3 extends over 19 amino acids. Per the germline V gene, CDR1 is GTSNPN and CDR2 is SVGIG (reference sequence). In DNA, the CDR3 is TGTGCCTGGAGTGTACCCCCAAGACTAGCGGGACTCCTCGAAGAGACCCAGTACTTC. It encodes CAWSVPPRLAGLLEETQYF.

The chain uses TRBV11-1 and TRBJ2-7; the match to TRBD1 covers 10 bases. Unmatched junction bases numbered 11, after V lost 3 bases and J lost 0 bases. Per germline, CDR1 SGHAT and CDR2 FQDESV (reference sequence). The CDR3 length is 18 residues. The CDR3 region is CASSLRVSGTGASYEQYF. The CDR3 DNA is TGTGCCAGCAGCTTGAGGGTGTCCGGGACAGGGGCCTCCTACGAGCAGTACTTC.

The chain links TRBV7-2 to TRBJ2-1; 7 nucleotides align to TRBD2. This CDR3 has 15 amino acids. With 2 bases clipped from V and 3 bases from J, the junction kept 4 bases outside the gene matches. Germline V gene data show CDR1 as SGHTA and CDR2 as FQGNSA. In DNA form, the CDR3 reads TGTGCCAGCAGCTTATCGGGAGGCCTCTACAATGAGCAGTTCTTC. The encoded protein is CASSLSGGLYNEQFF.

This clone was seen a single time. This chain uses TRBV6-4 with TRBJ2-2, with 7 positions matching TRBD1. The CDR3 is made up of 16 amino acids. V was clipped by 0 bases and J by 5 bases; unmatched bases: 6. Germline values: CDR1 MRHNA, CDR2 SNTAGT. CDR3 loop: CASSDSPGGITGELFF. The CDR3 DNA reads TGTGCCAGCAGTGACTCACCAGGGGGTATAACCGGGGAGCTGTTTTTT.

CDR3 DNA: TGTGCCAGTAGTGTAAAACGAGGGGAATCTACCTACCATTCCGTTAAGCCCCAGCATTTT. Amino acids: CASSVKRGESTYHSVKPQHF. The rearrangement joins TRBV19 to TRBJ1-5; maybe TRBD1 (5 bases). Germline CDR1 is LNHDA and CDR2 is SQIVND (reference sequence). V lost 5 bases and J 8 bases, leaving 34 bases between the germline ends. The CDR3 consists of 20 residues. Variable domain in full (rest from reference TRBV19 and TRBJ1-5): DGGITQSPKYLFRKEGQNVTLSCEQNLNHDAMYWYRQDPGQGLRLIYYSQIVNDFQKGDIAEGYSVSREKKESFPLTVTSAQKNPTAFYLCASSVKRGESTYHSVKPQHFGDGTRLSIL.

Regarding this clone: The same CDR3 also results from other DNA sequences found in this sample. This chain connects TRBV5-1 to TRBJ2-2, with 8 positions matching TRBD2. The V segment lost 0 bases and the J segment 0 bases; nucleotides outside the gene matches: 1. Germline loops: CDR1 SGHRS, CDR2 YFSETQ. The CDR3 totals 16 residues. The CDR3 spells CASSLALAANTGELFF. The CDR3 region has the DNA TGCGCCAGCAGCTTGGCACTAGCGGCGAACACCGGGGAGCTGTTTTTT.

V is TRBV19 and J is TRBJ2-1; D might be TRBD1 (6 bases). Germline values: CDR1 LNHDA, CDR2 SQIVND (reference sequence). The CDR3 runs 15 residues. With 4 bases removed from V and 7 bases from J, the gap between germline ends came to 17 bases. The chain's CDR3 is CASSSPGTKRNEQFF. CDR3 nucleotides: TGTGCCAGTAGTAGCCCTGGGACAAAGAGGAATGAGCAGTTCTTC.

On this clone: The sample carries other DNA sequences with the same CDR3. The chain combines TRBV18 with TRBJ1-2; 8 bases match TRBD1. Unmatched junction bases numbered 4, after V lost 1 base and J lost 6 bases. CDR1 and CDR2 (germline): KGHSH, LQKENI. The CDR3 extends over 14 amino acids. The CDR3 bases are TGTGCCAGCTCACCACGGCAGGGGGCAGATGGCTACACCTTC. This encodes CASSPRQGADGYTF.